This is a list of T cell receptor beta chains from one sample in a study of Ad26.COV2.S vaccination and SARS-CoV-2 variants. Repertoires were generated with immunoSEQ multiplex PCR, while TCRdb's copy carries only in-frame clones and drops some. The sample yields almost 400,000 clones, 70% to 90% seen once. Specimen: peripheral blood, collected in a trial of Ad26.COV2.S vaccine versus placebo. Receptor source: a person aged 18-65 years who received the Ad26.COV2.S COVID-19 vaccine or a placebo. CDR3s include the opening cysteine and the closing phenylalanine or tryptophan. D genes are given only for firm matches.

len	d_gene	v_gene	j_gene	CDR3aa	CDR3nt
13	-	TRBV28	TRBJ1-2	CASSLLGVYGYTF	TGTGCCAGCAGTTTATTGGGGGTCTATGGCTACACCTTC
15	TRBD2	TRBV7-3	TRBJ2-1	CASSLTSGRADEQFF	TGTGCCAGCAGCTTAACTAGCGGGAGGGCCGATGAGCAGTTCTTC
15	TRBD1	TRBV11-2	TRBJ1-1	CASSLWGAGGTEAFF	TGTGCCAGCAGCCTTTGGGGGGCAGGGGGCACTGAAGCTTTCTTT
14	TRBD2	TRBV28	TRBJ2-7	CASRGLAGVYEQYF	TGTGCCAGCAGGGGGCTAGCGGGAGTCTACGAGCAGTACTTC
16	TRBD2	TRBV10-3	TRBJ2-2	CAISERIAGDTGELFF	TGTGCCATCAGTGAGAGAATAGCGGGAGACACCGGGGAGCTGTTTTTT
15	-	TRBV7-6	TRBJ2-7	CASSLAPGGNYEQYF	TGTGCCAGCAGCTTAGCGCCGGGTGGGAACTACGAGCAGTACTTC
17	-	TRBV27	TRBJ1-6	CASSYNGAGGGNSPLHF	TGTGCCAGCAGTTATAATGGGGCCGGAGGGGGTAATTCACCCCTCCACTTT
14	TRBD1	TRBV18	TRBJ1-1	CASSQGGLNTEAFF	TGTGCCAGCTCCCAGGGGGGCCTGAACACTGAAGCTTTCTTT
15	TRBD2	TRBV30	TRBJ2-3	CAWSNDGRALDTQYF	TGTGCCTGGAGTAATGACGGGAGGGCCTTAGATACGCAGTATTTT
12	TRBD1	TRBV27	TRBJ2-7	CASWDRTYEQYF	TGTGCCAGCTGGGACAGAACCTACGAGCAGTACTTC
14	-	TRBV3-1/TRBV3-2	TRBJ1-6	CASSQDGSVSPLHF	TGTGCCAGCAGCCAAGACGGTAGCGTCTCACCCCTCCACTTT
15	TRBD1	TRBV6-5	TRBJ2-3	CASRGGTGETDTQYF	TGTGCCAGCAGGGGGGGGACAGGGGAAACAGATACGCAGTATTTT
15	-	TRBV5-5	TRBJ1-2	CASSLEGQGGYGYTF	TGTGCCAGCAGCTTGGAAGGGCAGGGTGGCTATGGCTACACCTTC